The 26 T cell receptor beta chains below all came from one sample that was sequenced in a study of T cell repertoires in cytomegalovirus infection. Each CDR3 protein is one row after TCRdb ran MiXCR on the reads. The table has a few hundred thousand distinct CDR3 sequences, around 8.7% seen once. The specimen was PBMCs. These receptors were obtained from a human donor in good health (CMV status not recorded). Some clones in this sample may be carry-over from other donors' samples.

This clonotype came up many times. J is TRBJ1-5 and V is TRBV7-2, with a weak D call TRBD1 (6 bases). This CDR3 contains 17 residues. The V and J ends lost 4 bases and 5 bases respectively, with 21 bases between them. CDR1 and CDR2 (germline): SGHTA, FQGNSA. The CDR3 nucleotides are TGTGCCAGCAGCTCGCCGGACAGTTTGTATTCCGATCAGCCCCAGCATTTT. Translation gives CASSSPDSLYSDQPQHF.

This rearrangement joins TRBV6-6 to TRBJ1-5; the match to TRBD1 covers 7 bases. The CDR3 extends over 13 amino acids. The V gene's germline CDR1 is MNHNY and CDR2 SVGAGI (reference sequence). CDR3 in DNA: TGTGCAGGAACAGGGGCCCGCAATCAGCCCCAGCATTTT. As protein: CAGTGARNQPQHF.

In its sample, this clonotype was seen many times. The V gene is TRBV7-8, the J gene TRBJ2-2; a possible D gene is TRBD2 (7 bases). This CDR3 is 15 amino acids long. Per the germline V gene, CDR1 is SGHVS and CDR2 is FQNEAQ. V dropped 5 bases and J dropped 7 bases, with 17 bases sitting between them. CDR3 DNA sequence: TGTGCCAGCAGCCAGACCGGGGGGCGCGGCGGGGAGCTGTTTTTT. Translation: CASSQTGGRGGELFF.

This clonotype came up many times. The chain links TRBV7-2 to TRBJ2-1; 9 bases agree with TRBD2. Germline V gives CDR1 SGHTA, CDR2 FQGNSA. The CDR3 is 15 residues long. V trimming: 2 bases; J trimming: 5 bases; junction bases outside the gene matches: 4. CDR3 protein: CASSLSLAGNNEQFF. As DNA, the CDR3 is TGTGCCAGCAGCTTAAGCCTAGCGGGGAACAATGAGCAGTTCTTC.

The chain carries TRBV19 and TRBJ1-3; maybe TRBD1 (5 bases). CDR1 LNHDA and CDR2 SQIVND come from the germline V gene (reference sequence). CDR3 length: 14 amino acids. Trimming pared 9 bases from V and 2 bases from J, leaving 14 bases between. The CDR3 reads CASRPQGPGNTIYF. CDR3 DNA sequence: TGTGCCAGCCGCCCGCAGGGACCTGGAAACACCATATATTTT.

V usage is TRBV5-1 and J usage is TRBJ1-5; maybe TRBD1 (5 bases). Between the trimmed V and J ends, which lost 0 bases and 0 bases, there was a span of 16 bases. Germline CDR1 SGHRS, CDR2 YFSETQ. The CDR3 totals 18 residues. The CDR3: CASSLGAPGPNSNQPQHF. CDR3 nucleotides: TGCGCCAGCAGCTTGGGGGCCCCGGGACCGAATAGCAATCAGCCCCAGCATTTT.

In its sample, this clonotype was seen many times. The CDR3 DNA reads TGTGCCAGCAGCTTAGAAGTAGGGACCTATGGCTACACCTTC. Residues: CASSLEVGTYGYTF. This chain connects TRBV11-2 to TRBJ1-2; perhaps TRBD1 as D (5 bases). V was shortened by 0 bases and J by 4 bases, with 9 bases between the two germline ends. Per the germline V gene, CDR1 is SGHAT and CDR2 is FQNNGV. This CDR3 has 14 residues. Complete variable domain (other parts from reference TRBV11-2 and TRBJ1-2): EAGVAQSPRYKIIEKRQSVAFWCNPISGHATLYWYQQILGQGPKLLIQFQNNGVVDDSQLPKDRFSAERLKGVDSTLKIQPAKLEDSAVYLCASSLEVGTYGYTFGSGTRLTVV.

This clonotype appeared once. The chain recombines TRBV20-1 with TRBJ2-7; a possible D gene is TRBD2 (6 bases). The germline CDR1 and CDR2 sequences are DFQATT and SNEGSKA (reference sequence). The CDR3 sequence is 14 residues long. V lost 3 bases to trimming and J lost 2 bases, with 14 bases between them. CDR3 residues: CSASFLARTYEQYF. Here the CDR3 DNA reads TGCAGTGCTAGTTTTCTAGCGAGAACCTACGAGCAGTACTTC.

This clonotype showed up many times. V gene TRBV30 combines with J gene TRBJ2-3, with D maybe TRBD1 (6 bases). Germline CDR1 reads GTSNPN; CDR2 reads SVGIG (reference sequence). The CDR3 spans 15 residues. The ends were cut back, 0 bases at V and 2 bases at J, with 12 bases in the middle. The CDR3 reads CAWSVGGHNTDTQYF. The CDR3 DNA follows: TGTGCCTGGAGTGTTGGGGGACATAACACAGATACGCAGTATTTT.

CDR3 in amino acids: CASSIRLAVNEQYF. The DNA of the CDR3 is TGTGCCAGTAGTATCCGGTTAGCGGTTAACGAGCAGTACTTC. This chain joins TRBV19 and TRBJ2-7, with D perhaps TRBD2 (6 bases). Trimming cost V 3 bases and J 5 bases, with 14 bases left between them. Germline-derived CDR1 and CDR2 are LNHDA and SQIVND (reference sequence). The CDR3 has 14 amino acids.

The V and J genes are TRBV5-6 and TRBJ1-5; D is unresolved. With 4 bases removed from V and 3 bases from J, the gap between germline ends came to 14 bases. Germline V gene data show CDR1 as SGHDT and CDR2 as YYEEEE. This CDR3 spans 15 amino acids. CDR3 region: CASSPRGGINQPQHF. CDR3 DNA: TGTGCCAGCAGCCCCCGGGGAGGGATCAATCAGCCCCAGCATTTT.

Many counts were recorded for this clonotype. The rearrangement joins TRBV20-1 to TRBJ1-5, with 9 bases lining up with TRBD1. Germline trimming cut 6 bases from V and 1 base from J; bases unmatched to any gene: 7. This CDR3 region has 15 residues. Germline V gives CDR1 DFQATT, CDR2 SNEGSKA (reference sequence). The CDR3 here is CSADEGTGSNQPQHF. CDR3 nucleotide sequence: TGCAGTGCCGACGAAGGGACAGGGAGCAATCAGCCCCAGCATTTT.

This clonotype was seen ten or more times. The rearrangement uses TRBV28 and TRBJ1-2; 8 nucleotides agree with TRBD1. CDR3 length equals 12 residues. CDR1 MDHEN and CDR2 SYDVKM come from the germline V gene. The junction had 6 bases not matched to a gene; V was cut back by 8 bases and J by 7 bases. The DNA of the CDR3 is TGTGCCAGCGGCCTGACAGGGGTTGGCTACACCTTC. Its protein product is CASGLTGVGYTF.

This clonotype was seen many times. The rearrangement joins TRBV11-2 to TRBJ2-2; 9 bases align to TRBD1. The CDR3 has 16 amino acids. Germline V gene lookup returns CDR1 SGHAT and CDR2 FQNNGV. The V and J ends lost 5 bases and 5 bases, in that order; junction bases with no gene match: 9. The CDR3 loop is CASSLQTGGWTGELFF. CDR3 DNA sequence: TGTGCCAGCAGCCTCCAGACAGGGGGTTGGACCGGGGAGCTGTTTTTT.

The chain has TRBV30 and TRBJ2-7; 8 nucleotides agree with TRBD2. Germline CDR1 and CDR2: GTSNPN and SVGIG (reference sequence). The CDR3 contains 15 residues. V dropped 0 bases and J dropped 4; count of bases not matched to a gene: 8. CDR3 sequence: CAWSVASGPGYEQYF. The CDR3 DNA reads TGTGCCTGGAGTGTTGCTAGCGGGCCGGGGTACGAGCAGTACTTC.

This clonotype appeared many times. The chain employs TRBV7-8 and TRBJ2-7, with D possibly TRBD1 on 5 matching bases. Trimming removed 2 bases from V and 3 bases from J, with 20 bases in between. There are 17 residues in the CDR3. CDR1 and CDR2 from the germline V gene are SGHVS and FQNEAQ. As DNA, the CDR3 is TGTGCCAGCAGCTTAAGCGCTCAAGGGGTACTGATCTACGAGCAGTACTTC. It encodes CASSLSAQGVLIYEQYF.

J is TRBJ2-6 and V is TRBV27; D unclear. V lost 2 bases to trimming and J lost 3 bases, with 2 bases between them. Per the germline V gene, CDR1 is MNHEY and CDR2 is SMNVEV (reference sequence). This CDR3 spans 13 amino acids. CDR3 protein: CASSLLGANVLTF. The CDR3 nucleotides read TGTGCCAGCAGTTTACTTGGGGCCAACGTCCTGACTTTC.

This clonotype was found a few times. The V gene is TRBV14, the J gene TRBJ1-1, with no clear D. The CDR3 covers 17 residues. The V gene lost 0 bases and the J gene lost 1 base, with 15 bases spanning the gap. Germline-derived CDR1 and CDR2 are SGHDN and FVKESK. CDR3 in amino acids: CASSQDHGRISNTEAFF. The CDR3 DNA is TGTGCCAGCAGCCAAGATCATGGGCGGATATCGAACACTGAAGCTTTCTTT.

The chain joins TRBV5-1 to TRBJ1-1; D is undetermined. The CDR3 has 15 residues. The germline V and J ends were trimmed by 3 bases and 4 bases, with 16 bases remaining between them. CDR1 and CDR2 from the germline V gene are SGHRS and YFSETQ. The chain's CDR3 is CASSSEPNPSTEAFF. CDR3 DNA: TGCGCCAGCAGCTCTGAACCCAACCCTTCCACTGAAGCTTTCTTT.

In its sample, this clonotype was seen many times. This chain links TRBV3-1 with TRBJ1-6; D unresolved. Germline V gene lookup returns CDR1 LGHDT and CDR2 YNNKEL (reference sequence). Trimming shortened V by 3 bases and J by 11 bases, and 11 bases separated the two germline ends. The CDR3 totals 13 residues. The chain's CDR3 is CASSQTNSTPLHF. CDR3 nucleotide sequence: TGTGCCAGCAGCCAGACGAACAGCACACCCCTCCACTTT.

This clonotype was counted ten times or more. V gene TRBV12-3 or TRBV12-4 combines with J gene TRBJ2-6, with D perhaps TRBD1 or TRBD2 (7 bases each). The CDR3 extends over 15 amino acids. Trimming stripped 6 bases from V and 1 base from J, with 10 bases between. The CDR3 sequence: CASSRGGSGANVLTF. As DNA, the CDR3 is TGTGCCAGCAGCAGGGGGGGGTCTGGGGCCAACGTCCTGACTTTC.

This clonotype was observed a handful of times. This chain links TRBV30 with TRBJ2-7; D ambiguous. The germline V gene has CDR1 GTSNPN and CDR2 SVGIG (reference sequence). CDR3 length equals 11 residues. The V gene lost 2 bases and the J gene lost 3 bases, with 5 bases spanning the gap. CDR3 sequence: CAWSNGYEQYF. CDR3 DNA: TGTGCCTGGAGTAATGGCTACGAGCAGTACTTC.

This clonotype was counted at least ten times. The CDR3 DNA is TGTGCCAGCAGTGGCCGGGACAGGGGCTTCAATGAGCAGTTCTTC. Amino acid sequence: CASSGRDRGFNEQFF. The chain has TRBV12-3 or TRBV12-4 and TRBJ2-1; 10 bases match TRBD1. There are 15 residues in the CDR3. J was trimmed by 6 bases and V by 5 bases; bases with no gene match: 7.

J is TRBJ2-2 and V is TRBV5-1; D is possibly TRBD2 (6 bases). The CDR3 spans 17 residues. CDR1 is SGHRS, CDR2 YFSETQ, per germline. Trimming took off 0 bases at V and 6 bases at J, with 18 bases between the two ends. CDR3 protein: CASSLAGGREVAGELFF. CDR3 nucleotides: TGCGCCAGCAGCTTGGCCGGAGGCAGGGAGGTCGCCGGGGAGCTGTTTTTT.

In this sample, this clonotype turned up many times. The rearrangement links TRBV7-2 to TRBJ1-2, with a weak D call TRBD1 (5 bases). V shed 5 bases and J shed 8 bases, with 18 bases lying between them. This CDR3 comprises 14 residues. Germline CDR1 and CDR2: SGHTA and FQGNSA. The CDR3 DNA reads TGTGCCAGCAGCATGGGGGGAAACAGAGAGGGCTACACCTTC. Amino acids: CASSMGGNREGYTF. The variable domain in full, completed from reference TRBV7-2 and TRBJ1-2, reads GAGVSQSPSNKVTEKGKDVELRCDPISGHTALYWYRQSLGQGLEFLIYFQGNSAPDKSGLPSDRFSAERTGGSVSTLTIQRTQQEDSAVYLCASSMGGNREGYTFGSGTRLTVV.

There are many counts of this clonotype. The gene calls are TRBV15 and TRBJ1-5, with D maybe TRBD1 (6 bases). The germline gives CDR1 LNHNV, CDR2 YYDKDF (reference sequence). The CDR3 is made up of 15 amino acids. V dropped 5 bases and J dropped 3 bases, with 14 bases sitting between them. CDR3 amino acids: CATSQTGDTNQPQHF. In DNA, the CDR3 is TGTGCCACCAGCCAGACGGGGGACACCAATCAGCCCCAGCATTTT. Drawing the rest from reference TRBV15 and TRBJ1-5, the complete variable domain is DAMVIQNPRYQVTQFGKPVTLSCSQTLNHNVMYWYQQKSSQAPKLLFHYYDKDFNNEADTPDNFQSRRPNTSFCFLDIRSPGLGDTAMYLCATSQTGDTNQPQHFGDGTRLSIL.